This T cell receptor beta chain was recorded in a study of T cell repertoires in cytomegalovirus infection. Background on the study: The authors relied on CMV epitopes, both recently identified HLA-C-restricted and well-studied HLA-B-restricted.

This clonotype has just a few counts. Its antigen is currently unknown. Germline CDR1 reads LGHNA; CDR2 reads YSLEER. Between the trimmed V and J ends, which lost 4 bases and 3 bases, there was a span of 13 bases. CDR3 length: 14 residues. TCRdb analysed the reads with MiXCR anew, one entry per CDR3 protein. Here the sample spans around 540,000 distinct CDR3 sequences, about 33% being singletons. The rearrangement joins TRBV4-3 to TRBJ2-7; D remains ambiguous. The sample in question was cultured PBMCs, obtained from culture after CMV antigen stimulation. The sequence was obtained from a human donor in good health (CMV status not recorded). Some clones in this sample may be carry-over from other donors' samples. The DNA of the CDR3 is TGCGCCAGCAGCCTATTCGACCTTTTCTACGAGCAGTACTTC. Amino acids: CASSLFDLFYEQYF.